The 29 T cell receptor beta chains presented below share a single source sample, sequenced in a study of human T cells and chemical hapten exposure. TCRdb re-derived calls from the RACE reads in MiXCR, one entry per CDR3 protein. The sample holds hundreds of thousands of distinct CDR3 sequences, around 6% seen once. Time point: patch test 2, 6 weeks after DPC sensitization. Treatment indicated: therapeutic diphenylcyclopropenone sensitization with weekly scalp DPC. The sequencing used whole blood, collected in connection with sensitization to the hapten diphenylcyclopropenone (DPC). These receptors were collected from a woman between 18 and 30 years old with alopecia areata. Some clones in this sample may be carry-over from other donors' samples.

The rearrangement joins TRBV7-6 to TRBJ2-5, with TRBD2 as a possible D gene (7 bases). The V end lost 4 bases, the J end lost 2 bases, and 17 bases lay between the germline ends. This CDR3 is 16 amino acids long. Germline V gene lookup returns CDR1 SGHVS and CDR2 FNYEAQ. CDR3 sequence: CASSSRGARSQETQYF. The CDR3 DNA is TGTGCCAGCAGCTCCCGGGGGGCTAGAAGTCAAGAGACCCAGTACTTC.

This chain links TRBV4-1 with TRBJ2-3; 7 nucleotides match TRBD1. Trimming cost V 1 base and J 0 bases; bases outside gene matches: 4. CDR1 and CDR2 (germline): MGHRA, YSYEKL. The CDR3 runs 16 residues. CDR3 DNA: TGCGCCAGCAGCCAAGTCAGGGGGTCTAGCACAGATACGCAGTATTTT. Translating gives CASSQVRGSSTDTQYF.

This clonotype has ten or more counts. The J gene is TRBJ2-2, the V gene TRBV4-2, with a weak D call TRBD1 (6 bases). Trimming took 1 base from V and 7 from J, leaving 16 bases between them. Germline assignment: CDR1 LGHNA and CDR2 YNFKEQ. This CDR3 is built from 16 residues. CDR3 sequence: CASSQVSGDGDGELFF. The CDR3 DNA reads as TGTGCCAGCAGCCAAGTTTCAGGGGATGGGGACGGGGAGCTGTTTTTT.

The chain recombines TRBV28 with TRBJ1-5; D uncertain. Germline loops: CDR1 MDHEN, CDR2 SYDVKM. The CDR3 extends over 12 amino acids. V gave up 5 bases and J gave up 8 bases, with 10 bases separating them. This CDR3 is CASSPLRKPQHF. In DNA form, the CDR3 reads TGTGCCAGCAGTCCACTGAGGAAGCCCCAGCATTTT.

This clonotype was counted many times. This rearrangement joins TRBV14 to TRBJ1-1; D unresolved. CDR1 and CDR2 (germline): SGHDN, FVKESK. This CDR3 is 13 amino acids long. The V end was cut by 5 bases, the J end by 0 bases, with 7 bases between. The CDR3 region has the DNA TGTGCCAGCAGCGAACAGCTGAACACTGAAGCTTTCTTT. Translation gives CASSEQLNTEAFF.

This clonotype was found many times. The chain has TRBV12-3 or TRBV12-4 and TRBJ2-3; D gene unclear. V was shortened by 0 bases and J by 0 bases, with 13 bases between the two germline ends. This CDR3 has 17 residues. CDR3 sequence: CASSLAWAATSTDTQYF. The DNA for the CDR3 is TGTGCCAGCAGTTTAGCGTGGGCAGCCACTAGCACAGATACGCAGTATTTT.

The rearrangement joins TRBV6-2 or TRBV6-3 to TRBJ2-3, with TRBD2 matching 15 bases. J was trimmed by 4 bases and V by 8 bases; bases with no gene match: 10. The CDR3 is 17 residues long. The germline gives CDR1 MNHEY, CDR2 SVGEGT. For the CDR3, the DNA is TGTGCCAGCGGCGACGGACTAGCGGGGGGGCCAGCAGATACGCAGTATTTT. Translation: CASGDGLAGGPADTQYF.

This clonotype was picked up a small number of times. The rearrangement links TRBV7-8 to TRBJ2-7; D unclear. This CDR3 is 14 amino acids long. Trimming left V 1 base short and J 2 bases short, with 9 bases between. CDR1 is SGHVS and CDR2 is FQNEAQ in the germline V gene. CDR3 coding DNA: TGTGCCAGCAGCTTAGTAGGAACCGCCTACGAGCAGTACTTC. It is translated as CASSLVGTAYEQYF.

A few counts support this clonotype. The chain carries TRBV7-6 and TRBJ2-3, with 7 bases that match TRBD1. Germline CDR1 reads SGHVS; CDR2 reads FNYEAQ. V lost 5 bases and J lost 2; bases outside the gene matches: 4. The length of the CDR3 is 14 residues. CDR3 DNA sequence: TGTGCCAGCAGCCCGGACAGGTACACAGATACGCAGTATTTT. It specifies CASSPDRYTDTQYF. The variable domain in full, with the rest retrieved from reference TRBV7-6 and TRBJ2-3, is GAGVSQSPRYKVTKRGQDVALRCDPISGHVSLYWYRQALGQGPEFLTYFNYEAQQDKSGLPNDRFSAERPEGSISTLTIQRTEQRDSAMYRCASSPDRYTDTQYFGPGTRLTVL.

The chain uses TRBV6-2 or TRBV6-3 and TRBJ2-1; 7 bases are a match to TRBD2. Germline V gene lookup returns CDR1 MNHEY and CDR2 SVGEGT. V was pared by 3 bases and J by 8 bases, with 10 bases of the junction left unmatched. The length of the CDR3 is 15 residues. CDR3 DNA: TGTGCCAGCAGTTATCAAGGACTAGTTATCGATGAGCAGTTCTTC. Residues: CASSYQGLVIDEQFF.

Note on this clonotype: Its ends do not fully match the called genes, so a read error is possible. The DNA for the CDR3 is TGTGCCAGCGTCCCCGGGACTAGCACAGATATGCAGTATTTT. As protein: CASVPGTSTDMQYF. The rearrangement links TRBV28 to TRBJ2-3, with 9 bases lining up with TRBD2. The CDR3 has 14 residues. Germline V gene data show CDR1 as MDHEN and CDR2 as SYDVKM.

V usage is TRBV27 and J usage is TRBJ2-3; maybe TRBD2 (5 bases). CDR1 MNHEY and CDR2 SMNVEV come from the germline V gene (reference sequence). Trimming left V 8 bases short and J 3 bases short, with 12 bases between. This CDR3 comprises 13 residues. CDR3 coding DNA: TGTGCCAGCCTCGGAGGTTTTACAGATACGCAGTATTTT. Translating gives CASLGGFTDTQYF.

This clonotype occurred a few times. V and J are TRBV12-3 or TRBV12-4 and TRBJ2-1; 14 bases map to TRBD2. The J segment lost 0 bases and the V segment lost 6 bases, leaving 7 bases of the junction unmatched. This CDR3 comprises 18 residues. Here the CDR3 DNA reads TGTGCCAGCAGGGGACTAGCGGGGGTGAGAAGCTCCTACAATGAGCAGTTCTTC. Residues: CASRGLAGVRSSYNEQFF.

The V call is TRBV6-1, the J call TRBJ1-4, with D uncertain. CDR1 and CDR2 from the germline V gene are MNHNS and SASEGT. This CDR3 spans 18 amino acids. Trimming stripped 6 bases from V and 5 bases from J, with 25 bases between. The CDR3 sequence: CASRSGKLVPSRNEKLFF. The CDR3 DNA reads as TGTGCCAGCAGAAGCGGCAAACTGGTCCCCTCACGGAATGAAAAACTGTTTTTT.

This clonotype was seen more than once but under ten times. The V gene is TRBV29-1, the J gene TRBJ2-3, with TRBD2 identical over 11 bases. CDR1 and CDR2 (germline): SQVTM, ANQGSEA. CDR3 length: 17 amino acids. Trimming at V came to 7 bases and at J to 3 bases, leaving 15 bases not matched to a gene. CDR3 in amino acids: CSAGLAGSLWRTDTQYF. In DNA, the CDR3 is TGCAGCGCCGGACTAGCGGGTTCTCTATGGCGGACAGATACGCAGTATTTT.

This clonotype appeared many times. DNA for the CDR3: TGTGCCAGCTCTCTGGGACACTCCACAGATACGCAGTATTTT. This translates into CASSLGHSTDTQYF. The chain uses TRBV18 and TRBJ2-3; tentative D call: TRBD1 (6 bases). Trimming shortened V by 6 bases and J by 2 bases, and 12 bases separated the two germline ends. This CDR3 is built from 14 residues. Germline loops: CDR1 KGHSH, CDR2 LQKENI.

CDR3 in DNA: TGTGCCAGCAGCGAAGGGACAGGCGGTAATGAAAAACTGTTTTTT. This encodes CASSEGTGGNEKLFF. The chain recombines TRBV5-6 with TRBJ1-4; TRBD1 agrees at 8 bases. Germline-derived CDR1 and CDR2 are SGHDT and YYEEEE. V trimming: 4 bases; J trimming: 4 bases; junction bases outside the gene matches: 6. This CDR3 comprises 15 residues.

This clonotype occurred many times. The V call is TRBV7-2, the J call TRBJ1-3, with 8 bases lining up with TRBD1. The junction had 6 bases not matched to a gene; V was cut back by 5 bases and J by 3 bases. CDR1 and CDR2 (germline): SGHTA, FQGNSA. This CDR3 comprises 15 residues. This CDR3 is CASSTGQDYGNTIYF. Written as DNA, the CDR3 is TGTGCCAGCAGCACGGGACAGGACTATGGAAACACCATATATTTT.

In its sample, this clonotype was seen many times. The chain couples TRBV12-3 or TRBV12-4 to TRBJ2-3, with D maybe TRBD1 (5 bases). V shed 3 bases and J shed 4 bases, with 11 bases lying between them. The CDR3 totals 14 residues. CDR3 nucleotide sequence: TGTGCCAGCAGTTTTGGGCAGGGCCCAGATACGCAGTATTTT. Translating gives CASSFGQGPDTQYF.

The sample holds many counts of this clonotype. This rearrangement joins TRBV6-1 to TRBJ1-4; a possible D gene is TRBD1 (5 bases). There are 14 residues in the CDR3. The ends were cut back, 6 bases at V and 6 bases at J, with 14 bases in the middle. Germline V gives CDR1 MNHNS, CDR2 SASEGT. The DNA of the CDR3 is TGTGCCAGCAGGCCACGACAGCAAGATGAAAAACTGTTTTTT. Translated, it gives CASRPRQQDEKLFF.

At least ten counts were recorded for this clonotype. The chain employs TRBV3-1 and TRBJ1-5; TRBD1 might be the D (5 bases). The V end lost 2 bases, the J end lost 4 bases, and 9 bases lay between the germline ends. Germline assignment: CDR1 LGHDT and CDR2 YNNKEL (reference sequence). The CDR3 is 14 amino acids. CDR3 protein: CASSQRGGNQPQHF. The CDR3, as DNA: TGTGCCAGCAGCCAACGGGGGGGGAATCAGCCCCAGCATTTT.

This chain connects TRBV28 to TRBJ2-5, with 9 bases that match TRBD2. The ends lost 3 bases at V and 2 bases at J; junction bases unmatched: 7. The CDR3 loop spans 16 amino acids. Germline V gene lookup returns CDR1 MDHEN and CDR2 SYDVKM. CDR3 DNA: TGTGCCAGCAGTTTTATAGCGGGGGTAGGGCAAGAGACCCAGTACTTC. It specifies CASSFIAGVGQETQYF.

In its sample, this clonotype was seen many times. The V and J genes are TRBV2 and TRBJ2-5; TRBD2 might be the D (6 bases). V was cut by 4 bases and J by 2 bases, with 14 bases left in between. This CDR3 region has 15 residues. Germline V gene lookup returns CDR1 SNHLY and CDR2 FYNNEI. CDR3 region: CASSGRRDSQETQYF. For the CDR3, the DNA is TGTGCCAGCAGTGGGCGACGGGACTCACAAGAGACCCAGTACTTC.

This clonotype was detected many times. The chain's CDR3 is CASSRLAGDGDTQYF. In nucleotides, the CDR3 is TGTGCCAGCAGCCGACTAGCGGGGGACGGAGATACGCAGTATTTT. The rearrangement links TRBV6-2 or TRBV6-3 to TRBJ2-3, with 12 bases that match TRBD2. Trimming removed 6 bases from V and 5 bases from J; junction bases left unmatched: 6. This CDR3 spans 15 amino acids. Looked up from germline, CDR1 is MNHEY and CDR2 is SVGEGT.

This clonotype was recorded at least ten times. V gene TRBV6-4 combines with J gene TRBJ1-5; D uncertain. V was pared by 8 bases and J by 0 bases, with 14 bases between. In germline, CDR1 is MRHNA, CDR2 SNTAGT. The CDR3 is 15 residues long. CDR3 bases: TGTGCCAGCCGATCAGAAGCTTATAGCAATCAGCCCCAGCATTTT. This translates into CASRSEAYSNQPQHF.

V usage is TRBV6-6 and J usage is TRBJ1-2; D is undetermined. Germline V CDR1 and CDR2: MNHNY, SVGAGI (reference sequence). The CDR3 is 13 residues long. The V and J ends lost 5 bases and 8 bases respectively, with 15 bases between them. In DNA, the CDR3 is TGTGCCAGCAGTGATAACTCACGATACGGCTACACCTTC. The encoded protein is CASSDNSRYGYTF.

This clonotype was found many times. The chain couples TRBV29-1 to TRBJ1-1; D is possibly TRBD1 (5 bases). Germline CDR1 reads SQVTM; CDR2 reads ANQGSEA. Between the trimmed V and J ends, which lost 2 bases and 5 bases, there was a span of 12 bases. The CDR3 has 13 residues. DNA for the CDR3: TGCAGCGTTGAAATGGACAAGGGGACTGAAGCTTTCTTT. Protein sequence: CSVEMDKGTEAFF.

This clonotype was detected ten times or more. V usage is TRBV4-2 and J usage is TRBJ1-1; D may be TRBD1 (5 bases). Germline V gives CDR1 LGHNA, CDR2 YNFKEQ. This CDR3 contains 13 residues. Deletions cut 0 bases from V and 7 bases from J, with 9 bases between. The CDR3 protein is CASSQERGFEAFF. CDR3 nucleotides: TGTGCCAGCAGCCAAGAACGGGGGTTTGAAGCTTTCTTT.

This clonotype was seen more than once but under ten times. V gene TRBV7-2 combines with J gene TRBJ2-3, with 7 bases identical to TRBD2. The CDR3 covers 14 residues. Trimming at V came to 3 bases and at J to 5 bases, leaving 5 bases not matched to a gene. Germline lookup yields CDR1 SGHTA and CDR2 FQGNSA. CDR3 nucleotide sequence: TGTGCCAGCAGCTTTAGGGGCGGGGGAGATACGCAGTATTTT. Translated, it gives CASSFRGGGDTQYF.